This TCR beta chain was identified during a study of OX40 agonist ivuxolimab in advanced cancers. The study's findings and limits: Some nonresponders also had low normalized T-cell clonal expansion.

This table comes from immunoSEQ multiplex PCR, and its TCRdb copy is limited to in-frame clones, with some not included. The table lists fewer than 85,000 clones, roughly 84% of them singletons. Worth noting for this clone: The target antigen is unknown.

The germline V and J ends were trimmed by 7 bases and 6 bases, with 8 bases remaining between them. The CDR3 loop spans 11 amino acids. CDR1 and CDR2 from the germline V gene are SEHNR and FQNEAQ (reference sequence). The sample was CD4+ or CD8+ T cells sorted from blood, taken in a trial of the OX40 agonist ivuxolimab. This receptor was taken from an adult with an advanced solid tumor such as melanoma, head and neck, liver or kidney cancer. The rearrangement links TRBV7-9 to TRBJ2-3; unclear D gene. This CDR3 is CASTTGDTQYF. CDR3 sequence (DNA): TGTGCCAGCACCACCGGGGATACGCAGTATTTT.